The T cell receptor beta chain described here comes from a study of blood T cell repertoires in COVID-19. Overall study: Acute-phase and convalescent COVID-19 samples originated in the United States, Italy and Spain.

V gave up 6 bases and J gave up 4 bases, with 16 bases separating them. The length of the CDR3 is 15 residues. CDR1 and CDR2 (germline): MNHEY, SVGEGT. The data were produced by immunoSEQ multiplex PCR, yet TCRdb's version contains in-frame clones alone and is incomplete. Seen here are around 250,000 clones, over 75% observed once, and the top ten hold 5.1%. The clonotype was recovered from a man in his forties or fifties with active or convalescent COVID-19. Sequencing input: peripheral blood. The V gene is TRBV6-2 or TRBV6-3, the J gene TRBJ1-5; D not resolved. In nucleotides, the CDR3 is TGTGCCAGCAGCCCGCCGAGTGCCCGAAATCAGCCCCAGCATTTT. Its protein product is CASSPPSARNQPQHF.